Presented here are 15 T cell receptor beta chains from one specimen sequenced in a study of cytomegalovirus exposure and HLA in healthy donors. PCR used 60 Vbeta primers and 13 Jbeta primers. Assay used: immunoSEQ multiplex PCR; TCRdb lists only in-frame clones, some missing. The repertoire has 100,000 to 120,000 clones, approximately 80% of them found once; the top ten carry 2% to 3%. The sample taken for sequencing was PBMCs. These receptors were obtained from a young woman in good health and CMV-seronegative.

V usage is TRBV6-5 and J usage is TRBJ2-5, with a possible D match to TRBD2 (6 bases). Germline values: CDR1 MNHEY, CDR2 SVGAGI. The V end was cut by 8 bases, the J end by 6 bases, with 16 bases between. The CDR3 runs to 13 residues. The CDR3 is CASSGGGRQTQYF. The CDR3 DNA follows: TGTGCCAGCTCCGGTGGGGGGAGACAGACCCAGTACTTC.

Here the CDR3 reads CASSFRLAGMTDTQYF. CDR3 nucleotide sequence: TGTGCCAGCAGCTTTCGACTAGCGGGGATGACAGATACGCAGTATTTT. The chain couples TRBV9 to TRBJ2-3; TRBD2 matches at 11 bases. The germline gives CDR1 SGDLS, CDR2 YYNGEE. This CDR3 is built from 16 residues. J was trimmed by 3 bases and V by 4 bases; bases with no gene match: 7.

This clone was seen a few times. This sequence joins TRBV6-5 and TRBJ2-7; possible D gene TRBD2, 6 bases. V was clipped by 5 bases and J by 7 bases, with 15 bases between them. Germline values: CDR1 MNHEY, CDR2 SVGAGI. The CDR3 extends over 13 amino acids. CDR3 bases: TGTGCCAGCAGTCGGGACTCGGCAGGGGAGCAGTACTTC. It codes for CASSRDSAGEQYF.

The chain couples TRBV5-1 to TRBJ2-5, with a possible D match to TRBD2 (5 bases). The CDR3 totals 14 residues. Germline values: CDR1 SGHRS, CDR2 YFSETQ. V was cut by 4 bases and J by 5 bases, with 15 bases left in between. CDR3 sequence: CASSRSLGDETQYF. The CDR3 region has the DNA TGCGCCAGCAGCCGATCTCTGGGAGACGAGACCCAGTACTTC.

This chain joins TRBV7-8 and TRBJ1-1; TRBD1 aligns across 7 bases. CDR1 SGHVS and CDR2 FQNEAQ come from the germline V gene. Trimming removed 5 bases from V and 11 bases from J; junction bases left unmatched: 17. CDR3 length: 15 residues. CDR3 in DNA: TGTGCCAGCAGCCCCGGCTCCGTGAGGGGGCTGGGTGCTTTCTTT. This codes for CASSPGSVRGLGAFF. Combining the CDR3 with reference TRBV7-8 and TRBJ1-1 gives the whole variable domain GAGVSQSPRYKVAKRGQDVALRCDPISGHVSLFWYQQALGQGPEFLTYFQNEAQLDKSGLPSDRFFAERPEGSVSTLKIQRTQQEDSAVYLCASSPGSVRGLGAFFGQGTRLTVV.

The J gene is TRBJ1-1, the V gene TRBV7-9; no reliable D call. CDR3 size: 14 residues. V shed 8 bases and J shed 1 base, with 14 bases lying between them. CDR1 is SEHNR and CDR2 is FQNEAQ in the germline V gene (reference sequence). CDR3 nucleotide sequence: TGTGCCAGCTCAGGTCTGGGGAGGAACACTGAAGCTTTCTTT. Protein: CASSGLGRNTEAFF. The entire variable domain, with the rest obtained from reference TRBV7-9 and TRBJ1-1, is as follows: DTGVSQNPRHKITKRGQNVTFRCDPISEHNRLYWYRQTLGQGPEFLTYFQNEAQLEKSRLLSDRFSAERPKGSFSTLEIQRTEQGDSAMYLCASSGLGRNTEAFFGQGTRLTVV.

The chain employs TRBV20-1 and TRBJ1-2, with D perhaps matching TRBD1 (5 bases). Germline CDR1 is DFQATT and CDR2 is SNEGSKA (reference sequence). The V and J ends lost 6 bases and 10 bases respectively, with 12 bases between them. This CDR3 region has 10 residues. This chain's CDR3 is CSALDRDYTF. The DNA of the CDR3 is TGCAGTGCCCTTGACAGAGACTACACCTTC.

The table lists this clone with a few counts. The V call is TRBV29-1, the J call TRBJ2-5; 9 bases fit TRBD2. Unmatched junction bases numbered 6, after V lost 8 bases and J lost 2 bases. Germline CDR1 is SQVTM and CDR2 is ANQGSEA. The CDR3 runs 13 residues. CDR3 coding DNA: TGCAGCTGCGGGCTAGCGGGACAAGAGACCCAGTACTTC. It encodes CSCGLAGQETQYF.

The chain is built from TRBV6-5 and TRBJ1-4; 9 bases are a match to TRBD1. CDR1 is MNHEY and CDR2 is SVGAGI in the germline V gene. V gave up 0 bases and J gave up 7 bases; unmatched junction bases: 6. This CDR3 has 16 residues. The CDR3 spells CASSYSTGTGSEKLFF. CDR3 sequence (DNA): TGTGCCAGCAGTTACTCGACCGGGACAGGGTCTGAAAAACTGTTTTTT.

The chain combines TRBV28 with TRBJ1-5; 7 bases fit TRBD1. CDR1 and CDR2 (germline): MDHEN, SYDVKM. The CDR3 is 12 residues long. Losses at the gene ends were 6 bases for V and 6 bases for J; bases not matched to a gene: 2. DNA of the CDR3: TGTGCCAGCAGCTACAGGGGTCAGCCCCAGCATTTT. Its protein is CASSYRGQPQHF.

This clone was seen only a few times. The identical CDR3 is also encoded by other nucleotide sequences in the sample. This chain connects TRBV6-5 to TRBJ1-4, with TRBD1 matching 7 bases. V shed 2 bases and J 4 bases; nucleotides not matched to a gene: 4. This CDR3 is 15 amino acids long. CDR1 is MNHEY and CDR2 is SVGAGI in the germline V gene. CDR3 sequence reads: CASSYRGQNNEKLFF. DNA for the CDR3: TGTGCCAGCAGTTACCGGGGACAGAATAATGAAAAACTGTTTTTT.

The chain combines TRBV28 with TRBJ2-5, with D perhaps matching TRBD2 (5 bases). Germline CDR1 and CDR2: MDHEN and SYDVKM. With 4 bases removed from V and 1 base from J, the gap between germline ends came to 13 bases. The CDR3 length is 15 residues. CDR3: CASSSNRDTQETQYF. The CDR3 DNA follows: TGTGCCAGCAGTTCAAACCGGGATACCCAAGAGACCCAGTACTTC.

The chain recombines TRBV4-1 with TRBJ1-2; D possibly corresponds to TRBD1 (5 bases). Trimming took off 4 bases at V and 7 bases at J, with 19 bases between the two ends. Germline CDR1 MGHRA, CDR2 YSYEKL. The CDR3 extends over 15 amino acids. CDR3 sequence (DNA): TGCGCCAGCAGCCGCCTTTCGGGGGGATTGTCTGGCTACACCTTC. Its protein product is CASSRLSGGLSGYTF.

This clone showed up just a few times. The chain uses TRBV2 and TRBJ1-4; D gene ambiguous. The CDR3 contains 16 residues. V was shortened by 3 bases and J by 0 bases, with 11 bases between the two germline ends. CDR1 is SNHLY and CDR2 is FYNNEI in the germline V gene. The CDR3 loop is CASSDSDLATNEKLFF. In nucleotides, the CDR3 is TGTGCCAGCAGTGATAGCGATCTTGCAACTAATGAAAAACTGTTTTTT.

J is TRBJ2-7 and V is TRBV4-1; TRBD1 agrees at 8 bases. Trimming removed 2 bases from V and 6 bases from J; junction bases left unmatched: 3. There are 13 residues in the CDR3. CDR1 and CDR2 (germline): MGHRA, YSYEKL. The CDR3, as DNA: TGCGCCAGCAGCCAACGACAGGGGTCCGAGCAGTACTTC. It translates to CASSQRQGSEQYF.